This TCR beta chain was observed in a study of shared clonotypes between healthy human individuals. The CDR3 is 19 amino acids. V was pared by 7 bases and J by 8 bases, with 34 bases between. In germline, CDR1 is SGHRS, CDR2 YFSETQ. An even split of each subset's genomic DNA across several immunoSEQ plates was performed. TCRdb keeps only in-frame clones here, not all; method: immunoSEQ multiplex PCR. The sample lists 2.5 million or so clones, 90% to 95% occurring once. The sample taken for sequencing was naive CD4+ T cells sorted from blood. Subset meaning: CD45RA+ positively selected. V is TRBV5-1 and J is TRBJ2-1; possible D gene TRBD1, 9 bases. This clonotype was sampled from a man younger than 35 in good health. In nucleotides, the CDR3 is TGCGCCAGCGGCCAGTGGGACAGGGTCACTAGCGGCCTAAAGGATGAGCAGTTCTTC. It translates to CASGQWDRVTSGLKDEQFF.